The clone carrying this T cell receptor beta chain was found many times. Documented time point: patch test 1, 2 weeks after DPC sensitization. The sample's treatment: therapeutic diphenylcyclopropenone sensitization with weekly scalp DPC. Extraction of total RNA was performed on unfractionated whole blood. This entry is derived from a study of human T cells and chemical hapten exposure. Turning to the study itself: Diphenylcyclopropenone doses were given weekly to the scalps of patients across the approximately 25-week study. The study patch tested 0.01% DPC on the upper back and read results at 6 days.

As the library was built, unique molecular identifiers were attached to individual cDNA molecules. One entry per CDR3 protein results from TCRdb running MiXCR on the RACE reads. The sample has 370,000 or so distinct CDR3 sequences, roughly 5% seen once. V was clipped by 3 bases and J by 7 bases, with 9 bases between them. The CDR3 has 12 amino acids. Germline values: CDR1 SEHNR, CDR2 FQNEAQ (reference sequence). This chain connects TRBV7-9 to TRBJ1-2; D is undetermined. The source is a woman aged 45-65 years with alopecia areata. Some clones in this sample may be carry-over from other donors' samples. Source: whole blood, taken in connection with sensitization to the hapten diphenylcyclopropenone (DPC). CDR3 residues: CASSFDQTGYTF. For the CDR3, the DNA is TGTGCCAGCAGCTTTGACCAGACTGGCTACACCTTC.